This T cell receptor (beta chain) was observed in a study of T cells in localized non-small cell lung cancer (dated by TCRdb to the early 2020s). Notes on the research overall: Comparing tumors with uninvolved tumor-adjacent lungs, the study looked at the T cell repertoires of approximately 250 patients with early-stage NSCLC. The cohort comprised roughly 240 treatment-naïve NSCLC patients with resected, localized lung tumors. The mean age of the NSCLC patients was around 67 years, with 120 to 150 men and approximately 100 women.

In regard to this clone: The antigen this receptor binds is unknown. Base-call qualities are not available, and no considerably larger clone is one nucleotide away.

At diagnosis, peripheral blood, uninvolved tumor-adjacent lung and tumor were collected and stored as a combination of fresh-frozen and FFPE material. For TCR repertoire profiling, the blood samples were analyzed as peripheral blood mononuclear cells. The immunoSEQ Assay was used to sequence TCR beta CDR3 regions from DNA. The study's processing was this. To compute T cell density, TCR beta template counts were normalized to usable DNA, which was estimated by amplifying housekeeping genes. Richness was estimated using the preseqR package, with extrapolation to 400,000 templates for PBMC samples and to 120,000 templates for tissue samples. Clonality was defined as one minus Pielou's evenness. Tissue-enriched TCRs were identified through differential abundance testing performed on productive amino-acid clonotypes, with a minimum total count of 5 and an alpha of 0.1. The Jaccard Index and the Morisita Overlap Index were used to quantify repertoire overlap between compartments. GLIPH clustered TCR beta CDR3s with public tetramer-defined viral CDR3s; viral motifs required at least three viral sequences plus V-gene enrichment. Here the immuneACCESS table is served through TCRdb, limited to in-frame sequences with V and J called. Missing clones are a known gap in these copies; in checked studies unresolved V genes cover under half, and the rest lacks a known reason. V and J calls and clone size are given by that table; D and trimming were obtained from the DNA. Recorded for this sample are around 54,000 clones; 80% to 90% of them occurred a single time. The ten largest clones take up under 20% of the sample.

Overall study results and their limits: Multi-region tumor sequencing was not performed, so intratumor heterogeneity could not be excluded. Of the top 100 tumor clones, a median of roughly 56 were detected in paired uninvolved adjacent lung; roughly 26 were also among that lung's top 100. The highest T cell clonality was observed in uninvolved tumor-adjacent lung, where clonality exceeded that of tumor, suggesting that antigenic responses were more focused in uninvolved tumor-adjacent lung. Higher blood T cell density associated with longer overall survival, while higher adjacent-lung clonality associated with shorter survival. Because the study design was exploratory, TCR variables were selected using unadjusted p-values without false-discovery rate correction.

The sequence derives from a male donor older than 55 with stage III squamous cell lung carcinoma. The source was peripheral blood, collected before any cancer treatment.

CDR3 sequence: CASSLKSTGVGDTQYF. The DNA is as follows: TGTGCCAGCAGCTTGAAATCGACAGGGGTCGGGGATACGCAGTATTTT. Recombination connected TRBV5-4 to TRBJ2-3; TRBD1 fits 8 bases in the junction. Trimming removed 1 base from V and 6 bases from J; the gene matches leave 10 bases unexplained. The CDR3 contains 16 residues, cysteine and phenylalanine counted. Just the 48-base CDR3 DNA is kept, in frame starting at base 1. CDR1 SGHNT and CDR2 YYREEE are derived from the germline V gene (reference sequence). Where the CDR3 stops, the reference TRBV5-4 and TRBJ2-3 genes take over; the full variable domain is ETGVTQSPTHLIKTRGQQVTLRCSSQSGHNTVSWYQQALGQGPQFIFQYYREEENGRGNFPPRFSGLQFPNYSSELNVNALELDDSALYLCASSLKSTGVGDTQYFGPGTRLTVL.